This T cell receptor beta chain was recorded in a study of cytomegalovirus exposure and HLA in healthy donors (dated by TCRdb to between 2016 and 2019). With respect to the entire study: An earlier analysis of approximately 640 of the donors reported 250 to 350 Gb of sequence data and some 120 million unique TCR beta sequences from about 180 million T cells. An early release covering roughly 600 HLA-typed donors comprised roughly 300 gigabases of sequencing data and roughly 85 million unique TCR sequences. Of the roughly 400 genotyped donors, 75% to 85% were placed in the genetic ancestry cluster associated with self-reported Caucasian donors. The aim of the study was to test whether cataloging public T cell receptors could identify signatures of past pathogen exposure. The study profiled the T cell repertoires of fewer than 850 subjects by immunosequencing and related them to cytomegalovirus serostatus. Besides the first cohort of approximately 670 subjects, a separate validation cohort made up of 120 or so different subjects was used. High-throughput TCR immunosequencing, statistical association of individual TCRs with disease status, and machine learning were combined to predict cytomegalovirus infection status. A later analysis re-examined previously published TCR beta repertoires from roughly 650 donors and added high-resolution HLA genotyping to investigate patterns of TCR occurrence. In the later analysis, no new phenotypic data were used to find candidate immune exposures; instead, reliance was placed on TCR beta sequences and their occurrence across donors. To decide whether each TCR beta V gene segment behaved as functional or pseudogenic, an earlier analysis of over 500 of the donors relied on high-throughput TCR beta sequencing. Donor age, sex, ethnicity and CMV serostatus were compiled alongside the repertoire data. Genome-wide SNP genotypes for about 60% of the roughly 700 donors were used in a later genetic analysis, which treated that subset as a discovery cohort. All discovery cohort repertoires had been generated on a single sequencing platform. HLA typing included class I and class II loci at four-digit resolution. The number of typed donors differed by locus: about 620-640 for A, B, C, DRB1 and DQB1; 522 for DQA1; over 600 for DPA1; and around 450 for DPB1. Because of strong linkage in the cohort, 5 or 6 DR-DQ haplotypes were treated as single units for association and clustering. Among 398 genotyped donors of the cohort, an average of about 220,000 unique TCR beta nucleotide sequences was sequenced per donor, of which approximately 19% were non-productive.

Of note for this clone: Its antigen remains unidentified. Base quality data are lacking; no much larger clone is found one base away.

The V end loses 0 bases and the J end loses 8 bases, and a stretch of 11 bases separates them. Looking up the germline V gene yields CDR1 SGDLS and CDR2 YYNGEE. The CDR3 runs 14 residues from the cysteine to the phenylalanine. Only the CDR3 part of the read is kept: 42 bases, read in frame from the first base. In total, 500 to 700 healthy bone marrow donors made up the cohort. Cohort members were all nominally healthy when sampled, although unrecorded immune exposures were likely present. The donor was CMV seronegative and belonged to the group of around 400 seronegative cohort members. A peripheral blood sample was collected from each donor, and TCR beta sequencing was performed on peripheral blood mononuclear cells. Genomic DNA was extracted from the blood cell samples with the Qiagen DNeasy Blood Extraction Kit. The library was obtained by the immunoSEQ multiplex PCR assay. For the multiplex PCR, a mixture combining 60 forward primers for TCR Vbeta segments and 13 reverse primers for TCR Jbeta segments was used. The CDR3 region of rearranged TCR beta genes was amplified from genomic DNA with a multiplex PCR assay. The amplified TCR beta libraries were sequenced on the Illumina HiSeq System as 87-base-pair reads. On the study's bioinformatics: A later analysis counted about 80 million unique TCR beta chains across the 550 to 700 repertoires, and some 12 million of these chains were shared by at least two donors. To remove PCR and sequencing errors, raw reads were error-corrected and collapsed into unique sequences using a nearest-neighbor algorithm that merged closely related sequences. To assign V, D and J gene segments, CDR3 sequences were aligned to IMGT reference sequences. Each retained sequence needed at least a six-nucleotide match to both a V gene segment and a J gene segment. A rearrangement was called productive if the CDR3 had no stop codons and remained in frame with V and J, and every other rearrangement was called non-productive. CDR3 was defined according to IMGT convention as the region running from the second conserved V-encoded cysteine to the conserved J-encoded phenylalanine. The earlier analysis of 450 to 750 of the donors excluded any sequence lacking an unambiguous match to a single V gene segment. An earlier analysis of a few hundred of the donors called V segments functional above 56.7% productive rearrangements and segregating when the between-donor standard deviation exceeded 5%. A statistical classification framework was built to diagnose cytomegalovirus status from the catalog of TCR beta chain sequences. V and J gene assignment, in a later analysis, came from comparing TCR nucleotide sequences with IMGT/GENE-DB human TR gene sequences. A later analysis assigned CDR3 sequences and most-parsimonious VDJ recombination scenarios with the TCRdist pipeline. In a later analysis, every TCR beta chain was defined by the combination of its CDR3 amino acid sequence and its V-gene family, and reads without a unique V-gene family were dropped. As a way to deal with suspected cross-contamination and a sequencing artifact, a later analysis dropped 592 nucleotide sequences that were highly shared and had low generation probability. For each public chain, a later analysis derived a clonal expansion index from normalized ranks of inferred template counts within each repertoire. Generation probabilities in a later analysis came from a VDJ recombination model fitted to out-of-frame rearrangements, and those results were checked against IGoR. A later analysis scored TCR-TCR, TCR-HLA and TCR-CMV co-occurrence with hypergeometric tests, applying a repertoire-size bias correction to TCR pairs. In a later analysis, false discovery rates were estimated by permuting HLA or CMV assignments 20 times. In a later analysis, co-occurring TCRs were grouped using DBSCAN, and TCRdist sequence similarity was added for clustering within HLA-allele-positive subsets. For co-occurrence clustering, repertoires with fewer than 30,000 or more than 120,000 public chains were excluded, along with 5 or 6 repertoires with anomalous nucleotide sharing. The table comes from immuneACCESS by way of TCRdb, which keeps in-frame sequences with V and J called. Part of the clones is missing from these tables; in studies checked, under half for an unresolved V gene and the rest for unknown reasons. That table furnishes V, J and clone size, whereas the DNA furnished D and trimming. Here the sample has about 130,000 clones; about 80% occur a single time. The ten biggest clones cover 4% of the sample.

What the research found in general, with its limitations: According to a later analysis, parvovirus B19, influenza, CMV and Epstein-Barr virus appeared linked to several top co-occurrence clusters. The earlier analysis of about 600 of the donors excluded roughly 17 rarely observed V segments, including chromosome 9 orphons, because counts were too low. In an earlier analysis of around 600 of the donors, most TCR beta V segments appeared in productive rearrangements about 87% or about 30% of the time, broadly matching IMGT annotations. In a later analysis, TCR association rates were found to vary across HLA loci, with the most associated TCRs seen for DRB1 alleles and the fewest for HLA-C alleles. According to a later analysis, most CMV-associated TCR beta chains appeared to be HLA-restricted, and the HLA associations seemed to be driven largely by CMV exposure. Roughly uniform sequencing depth across donors was assumed in presence/absence analyses, although this assumption may not hold. Some IMGT-functional V segments, including TRBV6-2 and TRBV6-3, could not be distinguished by the 87-base-pair reads and were therefore excluded. While some public TCRs were present in many individuals, most TCR sequences turned up only very rarely across donors. The classifier was reported to diagnose cytomegalovirus status with high specificity and sensitivity in both the original and validation cohorts. In a later genetic analysis, fewer N-insertions in productive TCRs were reported among donors in an Asian-associated ancestry cluster than the approximately 670-donor mean. Because HLA typing was missing for some donors at each locus, association tests included only the typed subset. A total of 164 TCR beta chains were listed by the study as associated with cytomegalovirus. In vitro tests confirmed that three of the cytomegalovirus-associated TCR beta chains recognize cytomegalovirus antigens. In a later analysis, 16,951 TCR beta sequences were associated with specific HLA alleles at a false discovery rate of 0.05. Assigning TCR associations to individual alleles was difficult when HLA alleles, especially DR and DQ, strongly co-occurred. Immune exposure information for the cohort was limited to CMV serostatus. A group of highly shared sequence variants was considered likely to be a technical artifact of the sequencing pipeline. In a later analysis, HLA-associated TCR beta chains showed more clonal expansion and lower generation probabilities than non-associated chains that were equally common. An association between a missense DCLRE1C variant and V-gene and J-gene trimming of TCR beta chains was found in a later genetic analysis and replicated in an independent cohort. A further reported finding was that TCR beta sequences accurately predicted the HLA-A and HLA-B alleles for most subjects in the first cohort. Linkage disequilibrium might explain the correlated functional status among segregating V segments, but an unknown experimental factor could not be excluded. The cohort was sequenced for TCR beta chains only, and without alpha or paired-chain data the features that could be detected were limited. It was suggested by the authors that the approach could potentially be generalized to other disease states and immunological phenotypes.

The sequenced material came from PBMCs. The V gene is TRBV9 and the J gene is TRBJ1-4, with the D gene call left open. The TCR originated in a woman aged 40 to 50 in good health and CMV-seronegative. The CDR3 region has the sequence CASSVAPSGEKLFF. The nucleotides read TGTGCCAGCAGCGTAGCTCCCTCTGGCGAAAAACTGTTTTTT. With all but the CDR3 taken from the reference TRBV9 and TRBJ1-4 genes, the full variable domain is: DSGVTQTPKHLITATGQRVTLRCSPRSGDLSVYWYQQSLDQGLQFLIQYYNGEERAKGNILERFSAQQFPDLHSELNLSSLELGDSALYFCASSVAPSGEKLFFGSGTQLSVL.